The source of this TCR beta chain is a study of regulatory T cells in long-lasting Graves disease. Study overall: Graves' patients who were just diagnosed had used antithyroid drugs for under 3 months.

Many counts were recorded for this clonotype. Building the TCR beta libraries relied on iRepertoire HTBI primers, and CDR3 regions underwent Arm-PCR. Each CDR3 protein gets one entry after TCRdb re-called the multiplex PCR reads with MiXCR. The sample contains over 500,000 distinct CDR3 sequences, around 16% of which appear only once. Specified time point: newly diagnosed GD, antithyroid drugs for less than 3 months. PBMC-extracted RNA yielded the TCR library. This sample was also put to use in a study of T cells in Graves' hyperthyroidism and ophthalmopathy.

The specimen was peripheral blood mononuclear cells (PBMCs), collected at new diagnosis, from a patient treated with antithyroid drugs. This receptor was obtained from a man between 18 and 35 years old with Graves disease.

CDR3 sequence reads: CASSFATENTEAFF. In DNA, the CDR3 is TGTGCCAGCAGCTTCGCCACCGAAAACACTGAAGCTTTCTTT. V gene TRBV13 combines with J gene TRBJ1-1; no reliable D call. The CDR3 is made up of 14 amino acids. Germline V gene data show CDR1 as PRHDT and CDR2 as FYEKMQ (reference sequence). With 3 bases removed from V and 2 bases from J, the gap between germline ends came to 10 bases.